The rows below give T cell receptor beta chains drawn from one sample of a study of T cell responses to AZD1222 COVID-19 vaccine. Repertoires were generated with immunoSEQ multiplex PCR, while TCRdb's copy carries only in-frame clones and drops some. The table shows 85,000 to 90,000 clones, with 88% occurring only once. Sequencing was performed on peripheral blood, taken on day 0 of MenACWY control vaccination. The source is an adult in good health. The CDR3 runs from the conserved cysteine through the conserved F or W. The D gene is left open where the match is weak. Clone size is shown for a subset of rows, as once, few, many or a class of expanded clone.

>.|TRBV5-1|once|TRBJ1-1
TGCGCCAGCAGCTTGGGCACACCTGGGGTCCCTGAAGCTTTCTTT
CASSLGTPGVPEAFF
>.|TRBV10-3|.|TRBJ1-2
TGTGCCATCAGTGTGGGAACTGCAAGAGACCACTATGGCTACACCTTC
CAISVGTARDHYGYTF
>TRBD2|TRBV4-2|.|TRBJ2-3
TGTGCCAGCAGCCCCCTGTTTACTAGCGGCACAGATACGCAGTATTTT
CASSPLFTSGTDTQYF
>.|TRBV4-1|once|TRBJ1-2
TGCGCCAGCAGCCAAGATCCCGCAGGCCACTATGGCTACACCTTC
CASSQDPAGHYGYTF
>TRBD1|TRBV2|.|TRBJ1-2
TGTGCCAGCATCAGAAGGGGGCCCTATGGCTACACCTTC
CASIRRGPYGYTF
>.|TRBV28|.|TRBJ1-2
TGTGCCAGCAAAGGGACTTATGGCTACACCTTC
CASKGTYGYTF
>.|TRBV18|.|TRBJ1-1
TGTGCCAGCTCACCGGTTCTTAAGGACACTGAAGCTTTCTTT
CASSPVLKDTEAFF
>.|TRBV4-2|.|TRBJ1-5
TGTGCCAGCAGCCAAGATTCAGGGGATAATCAGCCCCAGCATTTT
CASSQDSGDNQPQHF
>TRBD1|TRBV7-9|.|TRBJ1-6
TGTGCCAGCAGCTTAGCAAACAGGGGGAATTCACCCCTCCACTTT
CASSLANRGNSPLHF
>.|TRBV5-6|.|TRBJ1-5
TGTGCCAGCAGCTTTGCCAGTAGCAATCAGCCCCAGCATTTT
CASSFASSNQPQHF
>TRBD1|TRBV5-5|.|TRBJ2-2
TGTGCCAGCAGCTCAAGAGGGACAGGCCTGAACACCGGGGAGCTGTTTTTT
CASSSRGTGLNTGELFF
>TRBD1|TRBV15|.|TRBJ2-7
TGTGCCACCAGCAGAGGGCCGGGACAGGGGACCTACGAGCAGTACTTC
CATSRGPGQGTYEQYF
>TRBD1|TRBV15|.|TRBJ1-4
TGTGCCACCAGCAGAGCTGGACAGGCCGGGGAAAAACTGTTTTTT
CATSRAGQAGEKLFF
>.|TRBV30|.|TRBJ2-6
TGTGCCTGGAGTGTACCCAGGCCCTCTGGGGCCAACGTCCTGACTTTC
CAWSVPRPSGANVLTF
>.|TRBV28|.|TRBJ2-3
TGTGCCAGCAGGGCTACCTTGGGGAGGGGGGAGGATACGCAGTATTTT
CASRATLGRGEDTQYF
>.|TRBV9|.|TRBJ2-3
TGTGCCAGCAGCGTAGGTTCAGGACTAAGCACAGATACGCAGTATTTT
CASSVGSGLSTDTQYF
>.|TRBV6-6|.|TRBJ1-2
TGTGCCAGCAGTTACGGGGACTATGGCTACACCTTC
CASSYGDYGYTF
>.|TRBV30|once|TRBJ1-1
TGTGCCTGGAGTCCCGGGTCGTACACTGAAGCTTTCTTT
CAWSPGSYTEAFF
>.|TRBV19|.|TRBJ2-1
TGTGCCAGTAGTATGGAAGGCCCCAATGAGCAGTTCTTC
CASSMEGPNEQFF
>TRBD1|TRBV4-3|.|TRBJ1-2
TGCGCCAGCAGCCCCGGGGACAGGGTGATCGGCTACACCTTC
CASSPGDRVIGYTF